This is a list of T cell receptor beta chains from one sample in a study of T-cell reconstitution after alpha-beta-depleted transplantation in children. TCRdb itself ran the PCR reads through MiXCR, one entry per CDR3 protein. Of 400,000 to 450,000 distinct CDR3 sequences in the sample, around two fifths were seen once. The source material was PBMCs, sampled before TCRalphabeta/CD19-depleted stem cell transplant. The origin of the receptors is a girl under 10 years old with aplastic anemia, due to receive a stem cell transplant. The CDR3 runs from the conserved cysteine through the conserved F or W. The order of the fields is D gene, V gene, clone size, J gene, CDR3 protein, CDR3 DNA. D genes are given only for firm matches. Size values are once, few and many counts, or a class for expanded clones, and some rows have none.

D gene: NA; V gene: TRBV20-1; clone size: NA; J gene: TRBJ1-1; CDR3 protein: CSAPSRGNTEAFF; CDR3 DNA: TGCAGTGCTCCGAGCAGGGGGAACACTGAAGCTTTCTTT
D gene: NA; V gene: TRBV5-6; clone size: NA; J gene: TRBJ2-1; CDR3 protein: CASSVGGGEQFF; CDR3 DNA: TGTGCCAGCAGCGTTGGGGGCGGTGAGCAGTTCTTC
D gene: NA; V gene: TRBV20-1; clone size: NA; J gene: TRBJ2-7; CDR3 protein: CSAFGNREQYF; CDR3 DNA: TGCAGTGCCTTTGGAAATCGCGAGCAGTACTTC
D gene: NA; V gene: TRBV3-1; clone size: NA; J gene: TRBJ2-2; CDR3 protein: CASSQVSRPHGELFF; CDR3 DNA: TGTGCCAGCAGCCAAGTATCGAGACCTCACGGGGAGCTGTTTTTT
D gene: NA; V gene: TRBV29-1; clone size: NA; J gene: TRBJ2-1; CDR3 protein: CSVEEVGQFF; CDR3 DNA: TGCAGCGTTGAAGAGGTAGGGCAGTTCTTC
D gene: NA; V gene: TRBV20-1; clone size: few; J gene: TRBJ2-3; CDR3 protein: CSAREDITDTQYF; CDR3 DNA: TGCAGTGCTAGAGAGGATATCACAGATACGCAGTATTTT
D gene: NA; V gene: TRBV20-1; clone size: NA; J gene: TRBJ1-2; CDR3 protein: CSARDRSVYLEDGYTF; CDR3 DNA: TGCAGTGCTAGAGATAGGTCGGTATACCTGGAAGATGGCTACACCTTC
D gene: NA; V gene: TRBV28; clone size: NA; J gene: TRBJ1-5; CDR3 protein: CASSLKDQPQHF; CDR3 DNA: TGTGCCAGCAGTTTAAAGGATCAGCCCCAGCATTTT
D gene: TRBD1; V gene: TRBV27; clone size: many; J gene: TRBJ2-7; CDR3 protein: CASSYGTGGNEQYF; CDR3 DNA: TGTGCCAGCAGTTACGGGACAGGGGGCAACGAGCAGTACTTC
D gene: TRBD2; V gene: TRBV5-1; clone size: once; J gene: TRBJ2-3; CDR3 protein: CASRLAGAPTDTQYF; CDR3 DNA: TGCGCCAGCAGACTAGCGGGTGCGCCCACAGATACGCAGTATTTT
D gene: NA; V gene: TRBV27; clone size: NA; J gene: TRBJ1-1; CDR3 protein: CASSVYWTGMNTEAFF; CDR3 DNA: TGTGCCAGCAGTGTTTACTGGACGGGCATGAACACTGAAGCTTTCTTT
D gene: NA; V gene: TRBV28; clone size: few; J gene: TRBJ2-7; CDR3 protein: CASSLFGRSSYEQYF; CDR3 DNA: TGTGCCAGCAGTTTATTTGGCCGTAGCTCCTACGAGCAGTACTTC
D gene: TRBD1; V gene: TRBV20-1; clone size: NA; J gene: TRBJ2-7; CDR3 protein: CSARSLGQGINEQYF; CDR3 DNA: TGCAGTGCTAGATCCCTCGGACAGGGCATCAACGAGCAGTACTTC
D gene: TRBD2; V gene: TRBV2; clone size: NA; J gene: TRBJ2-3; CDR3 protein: CASSDARGGTDTQYF; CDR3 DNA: TGTGCCAGCAGTGACGCACGGGGGGGGACAGATACGCAGTATTTT
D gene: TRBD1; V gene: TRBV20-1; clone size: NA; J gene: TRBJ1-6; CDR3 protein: CSARVDRAGSPLHF; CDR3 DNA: TGCAGTGCTAGAGTCGACAGGGCAGGTTCACCCCTCCACTTT
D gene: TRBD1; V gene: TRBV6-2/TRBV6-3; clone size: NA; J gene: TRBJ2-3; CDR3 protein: CASRGTVRTDTQYF; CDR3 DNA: TGTGCCAGCAGGGGGACAGTTCGTACAGATACGCAGTATTTT
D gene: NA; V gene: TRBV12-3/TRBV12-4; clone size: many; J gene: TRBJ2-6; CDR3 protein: CASSFGGNSGANVLTF; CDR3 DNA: TGTGCCAGCAGTTTCGGCGGGAACTCTGGGGCCAACGTCCTGACTTTC
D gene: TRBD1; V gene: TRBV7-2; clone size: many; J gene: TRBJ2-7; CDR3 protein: CASSFRTGGIYEQYF; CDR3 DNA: TGTGCCAGCAGCTTTCGGACAGGGGGCATCTACGAGCAGTACTTC
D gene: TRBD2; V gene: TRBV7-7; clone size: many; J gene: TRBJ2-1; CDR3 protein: CASSPIPSGILNEQFF; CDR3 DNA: TGTGCCAGCAGCCCAATCCCTAGCGGGATATTGAATGAGCAGTTCTTC
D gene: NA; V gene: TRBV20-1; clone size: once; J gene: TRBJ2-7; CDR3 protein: CSAPGQYF; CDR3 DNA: TGCAGTGCTCCCGGGCAGTACTTC
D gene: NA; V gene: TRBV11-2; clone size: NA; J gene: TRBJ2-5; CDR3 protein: CASSERLGLETQYF; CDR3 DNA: TGTGCCAGCAGCGAACGACTAGGTTTGGAGACCCAGTACTTC
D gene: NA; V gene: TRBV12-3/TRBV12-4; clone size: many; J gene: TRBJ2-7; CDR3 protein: CASSFGRMAYEQYF; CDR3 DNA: TGTGCCAGCAGTTTTGGGCGGATGGCCTACGAGCAGTACTTC
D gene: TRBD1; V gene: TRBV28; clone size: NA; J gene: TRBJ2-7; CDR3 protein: CASSLIRNPGGEQYF; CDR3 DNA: TGTGCCAGCAGTCTCATCAGGAATCCAGGGGGCGAGCAGTACTTC
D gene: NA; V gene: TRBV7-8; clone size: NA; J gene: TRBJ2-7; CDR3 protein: CASSLVRPYEQYF; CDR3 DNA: TGTGCCAGCAGCTTAGTTAGGCCCTACGAGCAGTACTTC
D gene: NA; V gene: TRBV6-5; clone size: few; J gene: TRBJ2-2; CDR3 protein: CASREFTGELFF; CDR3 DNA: TGTGCCAGCAGGGAGTTCACCGGGGAGCTGTTTTTT
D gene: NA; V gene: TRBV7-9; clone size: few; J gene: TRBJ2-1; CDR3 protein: CASSLGETEQFF; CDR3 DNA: TGTGCCAGCAGCTTAGGAGAGACTGAGCAGTTCTTC
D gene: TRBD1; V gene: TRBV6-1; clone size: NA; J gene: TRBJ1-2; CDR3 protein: CASRGGGQGARYYGYTF; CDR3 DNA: TGTGCCAGCAGGGGTGGTGGTCAGGGGGCGCGTTACTATGGCTACACCTTC
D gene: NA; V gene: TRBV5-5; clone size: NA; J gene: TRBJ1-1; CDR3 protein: CASSYRPNTEAFF; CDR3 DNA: TGTGCCAGCAGCTACCGACCGAACACTGAAGCTTTCTTT
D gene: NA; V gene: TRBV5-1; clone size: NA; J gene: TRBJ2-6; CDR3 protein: CASSPFGDGANVLTF; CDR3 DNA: NA
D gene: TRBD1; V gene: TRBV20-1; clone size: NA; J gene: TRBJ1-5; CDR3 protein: CSAHFGQGANQPQHF; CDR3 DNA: TGCAGTGCCCACTTTGGGCAGGGGGCGAATCAGCCCCAGCATTTT
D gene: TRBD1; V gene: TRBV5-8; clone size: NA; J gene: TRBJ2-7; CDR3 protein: CASSYTGVMNEQYF; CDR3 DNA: TGTGCCAGCAGCTACACAGGGGTAATGAACGAGCAGTACTTC
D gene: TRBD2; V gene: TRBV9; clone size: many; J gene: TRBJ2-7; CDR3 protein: CASSGNEGLAGRYEQYF; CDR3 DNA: TGTGCCAGCAGCGGAAACGAGGGACTAGCGGGAAGGTACGAGCAGTACTTC
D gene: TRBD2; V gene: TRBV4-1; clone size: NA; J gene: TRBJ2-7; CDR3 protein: CASSQDRAGVYEQYF; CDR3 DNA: TGCGCCAGCAGCCAAGATCGAGCGGGGGTCTACGAGCAGTACTTC
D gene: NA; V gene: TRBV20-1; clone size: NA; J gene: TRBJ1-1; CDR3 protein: CSARGPRGAEAFF; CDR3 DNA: TGCAGTGCTAGGGGTCCCCGAGGGGCTGAAGCTTTCTTT
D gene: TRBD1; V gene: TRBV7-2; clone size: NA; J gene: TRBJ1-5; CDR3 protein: CASSLGTGVGNQPQHF; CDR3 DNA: TGTGCCAGCAGCTTAGGGACAGGAGTTGGCAATCAGCCCCAGCATTTT
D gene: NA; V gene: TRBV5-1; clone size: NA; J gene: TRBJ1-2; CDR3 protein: CASSLLQGNYGYTF; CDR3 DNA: TGCGCCAGCAGCTTGTTGCAGGGAAACTATGGCTACACCTTC
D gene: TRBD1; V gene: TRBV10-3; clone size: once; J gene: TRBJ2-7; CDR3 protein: CAISDPIRGGQGADEQYF; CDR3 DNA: TGTGCCATCAGTGACCCGATAAGGGGGGGACAGGGGGCGGACGAGCAGTACTTC
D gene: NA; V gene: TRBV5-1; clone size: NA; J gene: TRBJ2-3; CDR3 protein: CASSLGGEEDTQYF; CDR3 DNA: TGCGCCAGCAGCTTAGGCGGGGAGGAAGATACGCAGTATTTT
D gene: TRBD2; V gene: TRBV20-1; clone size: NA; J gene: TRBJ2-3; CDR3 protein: CSASPGRYTDTQYF; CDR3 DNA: TGCAGTGCTAGTCCCGGGAGGTACACAGATACGCAGTATTTT
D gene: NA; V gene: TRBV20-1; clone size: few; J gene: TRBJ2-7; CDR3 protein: CSARRADGPYEQYF; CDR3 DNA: TGCAGTGCCAGACGGGCAGACGGTCCCTACGAGCAGTACTTC
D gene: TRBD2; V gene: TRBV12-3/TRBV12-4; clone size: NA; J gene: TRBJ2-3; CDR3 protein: CASRPGSGGDTDTQYF; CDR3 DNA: TGTGCCAGCAGACCGGGAAGCGGGGGGGACACAGATACGCAGTATTTT
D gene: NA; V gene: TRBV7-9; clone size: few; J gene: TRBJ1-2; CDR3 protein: CASSLVGGYGYTF; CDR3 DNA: TGTGCCAGCAGCTTAGTAGGGGGCTATGGCTACACCTTC
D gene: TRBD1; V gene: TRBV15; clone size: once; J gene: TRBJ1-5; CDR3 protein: CATSRRQGVVNQPQHF; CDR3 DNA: TGTGCCACCAGCAGAAGACAGGGAGTGGTCAATCAGCCCCAGCATTTT
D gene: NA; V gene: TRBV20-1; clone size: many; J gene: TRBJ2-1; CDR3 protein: CSALPWGYEQFF; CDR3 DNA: TGCAGTGCCCTACCCTGGGGGTATGAGCAGTTCTTC
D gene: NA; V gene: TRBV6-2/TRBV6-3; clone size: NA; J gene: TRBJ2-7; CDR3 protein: CASRPSYYEQYF; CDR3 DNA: TGTGCCAGCAGACCTTCCTACTACGAGCAGTACTTC
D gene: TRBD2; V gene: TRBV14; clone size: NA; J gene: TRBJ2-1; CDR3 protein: CASSQVLTGLGADEQFF; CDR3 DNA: TGTGCCAGCAGCCAAGTCCTAACGGGACTAGGGGCCGATGAGCAGTTCTTC
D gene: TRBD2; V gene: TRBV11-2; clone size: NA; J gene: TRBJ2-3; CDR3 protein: CASSLDALLLAGEPTDTQYF; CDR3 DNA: TGTGCCAGCAGCTTAGATGCTCTTCTACTAGCGGGAGAGCCCACAGATACGCAGTATTTT
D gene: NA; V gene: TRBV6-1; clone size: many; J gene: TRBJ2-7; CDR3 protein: CALAISMGSYEQYF; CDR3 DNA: TGTGCTCTCGCTATCTCGATGGGGTCCTACGAGCAGTACTTC
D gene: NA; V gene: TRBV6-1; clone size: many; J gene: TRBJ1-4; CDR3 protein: CATFSERGWAEKLFF; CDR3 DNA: TGTGCCACCTTTTCGGAGAGGGGCTGGGCAGAAAAACTGTTTTTT